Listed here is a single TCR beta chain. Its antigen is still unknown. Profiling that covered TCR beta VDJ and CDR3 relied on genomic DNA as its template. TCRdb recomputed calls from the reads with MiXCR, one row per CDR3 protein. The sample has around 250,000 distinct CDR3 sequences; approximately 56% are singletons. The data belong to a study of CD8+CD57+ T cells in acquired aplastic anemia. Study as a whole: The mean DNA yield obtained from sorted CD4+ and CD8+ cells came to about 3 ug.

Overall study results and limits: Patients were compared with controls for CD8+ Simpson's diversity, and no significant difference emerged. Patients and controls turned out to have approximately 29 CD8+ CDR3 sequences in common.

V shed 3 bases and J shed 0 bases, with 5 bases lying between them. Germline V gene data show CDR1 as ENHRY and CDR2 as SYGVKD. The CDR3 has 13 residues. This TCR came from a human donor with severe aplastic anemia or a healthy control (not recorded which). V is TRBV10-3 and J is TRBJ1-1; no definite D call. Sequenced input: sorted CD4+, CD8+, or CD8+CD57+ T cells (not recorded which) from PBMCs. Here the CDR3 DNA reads TGTGCCATCAGTGAATCGGTGAACACTGAAGCTTTCTTT. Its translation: CAISESVNTEAFF.